The rows below give T cell receptor beta chains drawn from one sample of a study of OX40 agonist ivuxolimab in advanced cancers. TCRdb keeps only in-frame clones here, not all; method: immunoSEQ multiplex PCR. The repertoire holds about 81,000 clones, with about 92% as singletons. The sequencing here drew on CD4+ or CD8+ T cells sorted from blood, taken in a trial of the OX40 agonist ivuxolimab. The receptors were gathered from an adult with an advanced solid tumor such as melanoma, head and neck, liver or kidney cancer. The CDR3 runs from the conserved cysteine through the conserved F or W. The D gene is left open where the match is weak. Expanded clones are given a class, and other clones once, few, many or no size at all.

>.|.|TRBV1|TRBJ2-5
CTSSPPGQGGMDQYF
TGCACCAGCAGTCCTCCGGGACAGGGGGGAATGGACCAGTACTTC
>.|.|TRBV5-4|TRBJ2-3
CASSFEGRGTDTQYF
TGTGCCAGCAGCTTTGAGGGTCGGGGTACAGATACGCAGTATTTT
>.|.|TRBV13|TRBJ2-1
CASSLAGVSYNEQFF
TGTGCCAGCAGCTTAGCGGGAGTTTCTTACAATGAGCAGTTCTTC
>TRBD2|.|TRBV4-1|TRBJ2-7
CASSQGGAGVGYEQYF
TGCGCCAGCAGCCAAGGTGGCGCGGGAGTTGGGTACGAGCAGTACTTC
>.|.|TRBV6-5|TRBJ2-7
CASSYWEMTSSYEQYF
TGTGCCAGCAGTTACTGGGAGATGACAAGCTCCTACGAGCAGTACTTC
>.|few|TRBV4-1|TRBJ1-6
CASRGAGWPLHF
TGCGCCAGCAGGGGGGCAGGGTGGCCCCTCCACTTT
>TRBD2|.|TRBV4-2|TRBJ2-7
CASRPGLAETYEQYF
TGTGCCAGCAGACCGGGACTAGCGGAGACCTACGAGCAGTACTTC
>.|.|TRBV27|TRBJ1-1
CASSLSAGPNTEAFF
TGTGCCAGCAGTTTATCGGCGGGCCCGAACACTGAAGCTTTCTTT
>.|.|TRBV28|TRBJ1-5
CASSSRGGPQHF
TGTGCCAGCAGTTCCCGGGGGGGGCCCCAGCATTTT
>TRBD1|.|TRBV19|TRBJ2-7
CASTKAQGSAYEQYF
TGTGCCAGTACCAAGGCACAGGGGTCCGCCTACGAGCAGTACTTC
>TRBD2|.|TRBV27|TRBJ2-5
CASSFLAGGGEKETQYF
TGTGCCAGCAGTTTCCTAGCGGGAGGTGGGGAAAAAGAGACCCAGTACTTC
>.|.|TRBV28|TRBJ1-5
CASHQRGGNQPQHF
TGTGCCAGCCACCAGCGGGGTGGCAATCAGCCCCAGCATTTT
>TRBD1|.|TRBV7-2|TRBJ2-2
CASSWTGSATGELFF
TGTGCCAGCAGCTGGACAGGGTCGGCCACCGGGGAGCTGTTTTTT
>.|.|TRBV2|TRBJ2-1
CASSDRYNEQFF
TGTGCCAGCAGTGATAGGTACAATGAGCAGTTCTTC
>TRBD2|.|TRBV28|TRBJ2-5
CATEREVQETQYF
TGTGCCACTGAGCGGGAAGTTCAAGAGACCCAGTACTTC
>.|.|TRBV20-1|TRBJ2-5
CSARAGPQYF
TGCAGTGCTAGAGCGGGTCCTCAGTACTTC
>.|.|TRBV6-5|TRBJ1-1
CASSYGSTIAFF
TGTGCCAGCAGTTACGGGTCTACGATTGCTTTCTTT
>TRBD1|.|TRBV28|TRBJ2-5
CASSLPRGLQETQYF
TGTGCCAGCAGTTTACCCAGGGGGCTTCAAGAGACCCAGTACTTC